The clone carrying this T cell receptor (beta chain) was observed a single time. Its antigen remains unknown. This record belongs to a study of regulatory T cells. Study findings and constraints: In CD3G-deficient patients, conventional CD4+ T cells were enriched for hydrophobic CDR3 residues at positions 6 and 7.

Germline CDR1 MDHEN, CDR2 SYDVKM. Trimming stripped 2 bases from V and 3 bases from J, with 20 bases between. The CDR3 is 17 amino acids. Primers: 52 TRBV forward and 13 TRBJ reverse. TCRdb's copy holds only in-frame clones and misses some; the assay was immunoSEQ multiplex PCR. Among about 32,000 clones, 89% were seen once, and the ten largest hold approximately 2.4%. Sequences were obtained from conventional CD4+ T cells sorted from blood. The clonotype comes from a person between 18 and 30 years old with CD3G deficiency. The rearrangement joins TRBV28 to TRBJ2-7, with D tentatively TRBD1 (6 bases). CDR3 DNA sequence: TGTGCCAGCAGTTTAACGGCAGCAGGGGCGATAAACTACGAGCAGTACTTC. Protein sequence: CASSLTAAGAINYEQYF.